The clone carrying this T cell receptor beta chain was recorded many times. Its antigen is currently unknown. The sample originates from a study of T cells after yellow fever vaccination. Whole-study results and caveats: Peak timing came faster in the weaker secondary response, day 5 versus 15.

Template-switching 5'RACE yielded the TCR cDNA; a universal primer site and UMIs were added in the process. TCRdb reprocessed the 5' RACE reads via MiXCR and lists one record per CDR3 protein. The sample includes 68,000 or so distinct CDR3 sequences, around 7.4% of them seen just once. The germline CDR1 and CDR2 sequences are WNHNN and SYGVQD (reference sequence). The CDR3 loop spans 14 amino acids. The junction had 2 bases not matched to a gene; V was cut back by 3 bases and J by 2 bases. The receptor was isolated from a man aged 25-45 years who received the YFV17D yellow fever vaccine. The sample was CD8+ T cells sorted from PBMCs, taken 15 days after the yellow fever booster vaccination. The genes are TRBV10-1 and TRBJ2-7, with 9 bases fitting TRBD1. CDR3 nucleotide sequence: TGCGCCAGCAGTGAACAGGGGGCTCCCTACGAGCAGTACTTC. Residues: CASSEQGAPYEQYF.